This T cell receptor (beta chain) came from a study of blood T cell repertoires in COVID-19. Study-level information: Specimens from acute and convalescent COVID-19 originated in the United States, Italy and Spain.

In this sample, this clone turned up a few times. J was trimmed by 1 base and V by 0 bases; bases with no gene match: 2. The germline CDR1 and CDR2 sequences are MNHNS and SASEGT. There are 17 residues in the CDR3. Self-reported history from a screening survey and questionnaire set each donor's cohort. Original handling: Nucleated cell counts were estimated from reference gene primer amplification. Produced via immunoSEQ multiplex PCR; TCRdb's table is partial and in-frame only. V and J calls and clone size come straight from that table; D and trimming were deduced from the DNA. The sample yields 350,000 to 450,000 clones, just over 90% seen once.

The chain is built from TRBV6-1 and TRBJ2-3, with 12 bases matching TRBD2. Sequencing input: PBMCs or T cells enriched from blood (not recorded which). The sequence was obtained from a woman aged 40 to 50 who had been exposed to COVID-19. Here the CDR3 DNA reads TGTGCCAGCAGTGAAGCGCTAGCGGGGGGGGGCACAGATACGCAGTATTTT. This codes for CASSEALAGGGTDTQYF.